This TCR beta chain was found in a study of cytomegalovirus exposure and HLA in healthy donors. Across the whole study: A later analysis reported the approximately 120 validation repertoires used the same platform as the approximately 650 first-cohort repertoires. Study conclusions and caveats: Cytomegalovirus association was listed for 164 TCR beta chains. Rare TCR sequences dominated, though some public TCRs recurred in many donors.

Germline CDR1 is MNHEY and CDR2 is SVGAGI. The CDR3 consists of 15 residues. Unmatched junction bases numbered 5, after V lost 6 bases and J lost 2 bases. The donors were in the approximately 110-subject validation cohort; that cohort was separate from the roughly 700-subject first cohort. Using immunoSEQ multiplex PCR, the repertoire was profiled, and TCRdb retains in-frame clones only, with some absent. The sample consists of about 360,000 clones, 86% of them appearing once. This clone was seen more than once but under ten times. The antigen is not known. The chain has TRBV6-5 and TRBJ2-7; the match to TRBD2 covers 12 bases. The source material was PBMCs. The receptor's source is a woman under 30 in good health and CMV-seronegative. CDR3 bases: TGTGCCAGCAGCCTGGGACTAGCGGGTCCCTACGAGCAGTACTTC. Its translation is CASSLGLAGPYEQYF.